This T cell receptor (beta chain) was obtained from a study of T cell responses to AZD1222 COVID-19 vaccine. Profiling relied on immunoSEQ multiplex PCR, and the TCRdb table lists in-frame clones only, not all of them. The table records more than 85,000 clones, around nine tenths of them present only once. On this clone itself: Other DNA variants within this sample encode the same CDR3.

Germline lookup yields CDR1 MNHEY and CDR2 SVGEGT. There are 12 residues in the CDR3. With 6 bases removed from V and 4 bases from J, the gap between germline ends came to 9 bases. The origin of this receptor is an adult in good health. The chain joins TRBV6-2 or TRBV6-3 to TRBJ1-2, with TRBD1 as a possible D gene (6 bases). Source: peripheral blood, taken on day 0 of AZD1222 vaccination. The CDR3 DNA sequence: TGTGCCAGCAGCCCACAGGGCTATGGCTACACCTTC. Translating it yields CASSPQGYGYTF.